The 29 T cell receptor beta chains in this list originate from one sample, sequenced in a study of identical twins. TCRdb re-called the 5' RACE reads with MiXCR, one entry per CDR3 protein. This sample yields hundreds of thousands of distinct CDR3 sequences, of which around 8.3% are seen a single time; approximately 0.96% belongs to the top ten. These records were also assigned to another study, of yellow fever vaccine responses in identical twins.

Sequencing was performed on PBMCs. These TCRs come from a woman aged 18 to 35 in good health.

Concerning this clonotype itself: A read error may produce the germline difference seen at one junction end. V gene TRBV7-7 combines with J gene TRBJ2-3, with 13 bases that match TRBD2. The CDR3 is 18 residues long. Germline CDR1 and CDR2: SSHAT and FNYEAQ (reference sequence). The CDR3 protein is CASSLGLAGAIPTDTQYF. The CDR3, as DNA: TGTGCTAGCAGCTTAGGACTAGCGGGGGCCATACCCACAGATACGCAGTATTTT.

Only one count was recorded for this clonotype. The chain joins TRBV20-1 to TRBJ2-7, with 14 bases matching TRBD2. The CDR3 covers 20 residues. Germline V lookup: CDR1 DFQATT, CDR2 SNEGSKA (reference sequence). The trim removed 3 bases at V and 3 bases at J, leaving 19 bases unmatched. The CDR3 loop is CSASQKPYPGLAGVYYEQYF. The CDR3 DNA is TGCAGTGCTAGCCAAAAACCCTACCCGGGACTAGCGGGAGTATACTACGAGCAGTACTTC.

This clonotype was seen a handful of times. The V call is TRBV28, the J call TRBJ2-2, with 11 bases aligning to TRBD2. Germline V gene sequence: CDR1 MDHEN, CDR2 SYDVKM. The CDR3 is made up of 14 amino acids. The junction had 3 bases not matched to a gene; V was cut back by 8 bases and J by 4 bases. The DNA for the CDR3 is TGTGCCAGCGTCCTAGCGGGAGGCACCGGGGAGCTGTTTTTT. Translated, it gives CASVLAGGTGELFF.

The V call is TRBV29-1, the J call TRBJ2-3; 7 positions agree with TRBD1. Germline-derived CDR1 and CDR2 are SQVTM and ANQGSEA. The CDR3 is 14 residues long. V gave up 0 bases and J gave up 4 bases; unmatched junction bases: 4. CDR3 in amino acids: CSVEDRDSSDTQYF. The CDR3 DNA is TGCAGCGTTGAAGATCGGGACAGCTCAGATACGCAGTATTTT.

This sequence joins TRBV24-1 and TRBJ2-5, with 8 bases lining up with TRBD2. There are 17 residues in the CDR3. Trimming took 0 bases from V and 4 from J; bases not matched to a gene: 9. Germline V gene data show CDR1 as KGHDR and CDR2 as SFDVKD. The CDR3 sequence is CATSDLRGAGEGETQYF. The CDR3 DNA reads TGTGCCACCAGTGATTTGCGGGGAGCGGGAGAAGGAGAGACCCAGTACTTC.

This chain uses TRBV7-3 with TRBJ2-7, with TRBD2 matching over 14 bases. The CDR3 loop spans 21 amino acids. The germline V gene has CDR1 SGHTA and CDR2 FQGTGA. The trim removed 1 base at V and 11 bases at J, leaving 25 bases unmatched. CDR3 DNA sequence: TGTGCCAGCAGCTTAAAACCCCCCGGGACTAGCGGGAGAGAATTAACCTCTGTTGAGTACTTC. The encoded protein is CASSLKPPGTSGRELTSVEYF.

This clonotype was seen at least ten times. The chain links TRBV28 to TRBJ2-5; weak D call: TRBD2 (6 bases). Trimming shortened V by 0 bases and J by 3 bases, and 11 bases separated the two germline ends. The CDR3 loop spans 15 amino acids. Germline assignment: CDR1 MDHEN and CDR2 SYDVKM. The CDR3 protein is CASSLWRGEKETQYF. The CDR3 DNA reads TGTGCCAGCAGTTTATGGCGCGGGGAGAAAGAGACCCAGTACTTC.

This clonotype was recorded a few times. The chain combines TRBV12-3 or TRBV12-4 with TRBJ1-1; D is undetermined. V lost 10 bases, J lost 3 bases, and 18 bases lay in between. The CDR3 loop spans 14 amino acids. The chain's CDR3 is CATQVGRLDTEAFF. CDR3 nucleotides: TGTGCCACCCAGGTTGGGCGGTTGGACACTGAAGCTTTCTTT.

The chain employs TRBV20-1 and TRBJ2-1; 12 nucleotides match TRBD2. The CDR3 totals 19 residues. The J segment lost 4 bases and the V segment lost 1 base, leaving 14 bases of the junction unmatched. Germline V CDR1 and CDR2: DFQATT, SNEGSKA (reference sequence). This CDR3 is CSARGRGQSTSGSYNEQFF. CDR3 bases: TGCAGTGCTAGAGGACGTGGGCAGTCGACTAGCGGGAGTTACAATGAGCAGTTCTTC.

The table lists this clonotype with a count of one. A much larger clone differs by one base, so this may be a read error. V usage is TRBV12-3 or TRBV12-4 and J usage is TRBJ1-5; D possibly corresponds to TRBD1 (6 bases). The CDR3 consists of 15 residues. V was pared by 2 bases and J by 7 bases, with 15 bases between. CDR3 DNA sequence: TGTGCCAGCAGTTTAAGTTCTGGGGGCAGACAGCCCCAGCATTTT. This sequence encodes CASSLSSGGRQPQHF.

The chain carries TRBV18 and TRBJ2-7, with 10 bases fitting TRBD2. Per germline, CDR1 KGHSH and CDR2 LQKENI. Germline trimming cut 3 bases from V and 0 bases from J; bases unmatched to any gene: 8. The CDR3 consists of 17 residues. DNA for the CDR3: TGTGCCAGCTCACCCAAGTCTAGCGGGGGCAGCTCCTACGAGCAGTACTTC. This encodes CASSPKSSGGSSYEQYF.

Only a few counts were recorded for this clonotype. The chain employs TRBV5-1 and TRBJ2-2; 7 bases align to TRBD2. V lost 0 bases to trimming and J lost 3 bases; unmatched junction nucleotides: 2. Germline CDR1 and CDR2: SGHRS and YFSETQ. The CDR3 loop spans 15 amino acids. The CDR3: CASSLARGDTGELFF. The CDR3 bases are TGCGCCAGCAGCTTGGCCCGGGGGGACACCGGGGAGCTGTTTTTT.

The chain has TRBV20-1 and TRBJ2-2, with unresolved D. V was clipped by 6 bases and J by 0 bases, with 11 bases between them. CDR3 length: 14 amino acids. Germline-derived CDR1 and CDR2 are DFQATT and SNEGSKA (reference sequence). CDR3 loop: CSATAETNTGELFF. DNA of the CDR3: TGCAGTGCCACGGCGGAAACGAACACCGGGGAGCTGTTTTTT.

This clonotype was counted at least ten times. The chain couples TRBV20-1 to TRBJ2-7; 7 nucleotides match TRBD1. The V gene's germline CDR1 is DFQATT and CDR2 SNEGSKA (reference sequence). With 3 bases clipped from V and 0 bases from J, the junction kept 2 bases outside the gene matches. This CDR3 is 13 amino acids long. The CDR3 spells CSASGDSSYEQYF. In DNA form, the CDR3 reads TGCAGTGCTAGCGGGGACAGCTCCTACGAGCAGTACTTC.

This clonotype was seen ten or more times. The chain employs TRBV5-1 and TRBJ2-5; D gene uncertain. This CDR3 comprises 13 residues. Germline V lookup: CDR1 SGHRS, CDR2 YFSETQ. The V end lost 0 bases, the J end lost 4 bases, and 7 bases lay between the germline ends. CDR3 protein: CASSLVWGETQYF. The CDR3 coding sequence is TGCGCCAGCAGCTTGGTTTGGGGAGAGACCCAGTACTTC.

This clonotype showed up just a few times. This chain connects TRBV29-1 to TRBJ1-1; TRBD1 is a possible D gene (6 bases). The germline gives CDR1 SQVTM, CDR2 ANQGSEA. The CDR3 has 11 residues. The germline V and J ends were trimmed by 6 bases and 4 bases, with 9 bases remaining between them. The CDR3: CSVVTGTEAFF. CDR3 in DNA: TGCAGCGTCGTGACAGGCACTGAAGCTTTCTTT.

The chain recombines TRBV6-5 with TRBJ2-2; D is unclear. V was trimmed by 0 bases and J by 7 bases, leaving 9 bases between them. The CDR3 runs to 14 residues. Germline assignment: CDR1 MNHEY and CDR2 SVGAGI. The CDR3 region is CASSYSWGLGELFF. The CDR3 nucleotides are TGTGCCAGCAGTTACTCCTGGGGTCTCGGGGAGCTGTTTTTT.

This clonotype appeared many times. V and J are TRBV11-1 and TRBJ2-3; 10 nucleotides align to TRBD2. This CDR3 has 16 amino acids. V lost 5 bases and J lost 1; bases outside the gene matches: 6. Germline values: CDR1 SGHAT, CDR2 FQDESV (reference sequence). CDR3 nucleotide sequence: TGTGCCAGCAGCCTCCTCACTAGCGGGGGCACAGATACGCAGTATTTT. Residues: CASSLLTSGGTDTQYF.

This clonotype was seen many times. Here the CDR3 reads CASSYRQGSKNYEQYF. The CDR3 DNA reads as TGTGCCAGCAGCTATAGACAGGGGAGTAAAAACTACGAGCAGTACTTC. The chain is built from TRBV7-9 and TRBJ2-7, with 8 bases identical to TRBD1. Germline CDR1 reads SEHNR; CDR2 reads FQNEAQ (reference sequence). V was pared by 4 bases and J by 3 bases, with 11 bases of the junction left unmatched. This CDR3 is built from 16 residues.

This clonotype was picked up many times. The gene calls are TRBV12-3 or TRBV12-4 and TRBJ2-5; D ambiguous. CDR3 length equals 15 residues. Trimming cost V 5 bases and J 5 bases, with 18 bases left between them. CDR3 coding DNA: TGTGCCAGCAGTATGGGTGCTCTCGACGGGGAGACCCAGTACTTC. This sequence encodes CASSMGALDGETQYF.

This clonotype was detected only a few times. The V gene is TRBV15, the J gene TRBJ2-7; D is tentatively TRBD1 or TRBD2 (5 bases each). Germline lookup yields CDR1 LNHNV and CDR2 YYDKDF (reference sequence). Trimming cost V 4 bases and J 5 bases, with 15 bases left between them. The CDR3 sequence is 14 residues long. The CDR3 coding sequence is TGTGCCACCAGCAAGGGGCTTAGGGACCACGAGCAGTACTTC. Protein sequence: CATSKGLRDHEQYF.

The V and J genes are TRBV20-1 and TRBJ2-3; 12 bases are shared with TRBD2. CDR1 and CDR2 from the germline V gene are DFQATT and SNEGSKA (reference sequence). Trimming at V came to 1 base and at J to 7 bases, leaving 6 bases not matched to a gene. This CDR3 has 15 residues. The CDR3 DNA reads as TGCAGTGCTAGAGCCCCGACTAGCGGGAGATATACGCAGTATTTT. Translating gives CSARAPTSGRYTQYF.

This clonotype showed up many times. The CDR3 DNA reads as TGTGCCAGCAGCCGACTAGCGGGGGGGGGAGAGACCCAGTACTTC. Its protein is CASSRLAGGGETQYF. The rearrangement uses TRBV11-2 and TRBJ2-5, with TRBD2 identical over 14 bases. The CDR3 is 15 residues long. CDR1 and CDR2 from the germline V gene are SGHAT and FQNNGV. With V trimmed by 5 bases and J by 4 bases, 3 bases remained unmatched.

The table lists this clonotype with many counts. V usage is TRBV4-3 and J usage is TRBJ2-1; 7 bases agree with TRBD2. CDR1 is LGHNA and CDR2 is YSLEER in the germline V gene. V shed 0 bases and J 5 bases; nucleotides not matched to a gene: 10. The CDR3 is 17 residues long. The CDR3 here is CASSQDRTRIPHNEQFF. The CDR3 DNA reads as TGCGCCAGCAGCCAAGATCGGACTAGGATCCCCCACAATGAGCAGTTCTTC.

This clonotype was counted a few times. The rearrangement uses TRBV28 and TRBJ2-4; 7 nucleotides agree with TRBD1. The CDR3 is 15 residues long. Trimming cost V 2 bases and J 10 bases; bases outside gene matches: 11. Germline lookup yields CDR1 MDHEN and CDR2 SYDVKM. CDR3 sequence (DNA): TGTGCCAGCAGTTTACTACAGGGGTCAGTACGAATTCAGTACTTC. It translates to CASSLLQGSVRIQYF.

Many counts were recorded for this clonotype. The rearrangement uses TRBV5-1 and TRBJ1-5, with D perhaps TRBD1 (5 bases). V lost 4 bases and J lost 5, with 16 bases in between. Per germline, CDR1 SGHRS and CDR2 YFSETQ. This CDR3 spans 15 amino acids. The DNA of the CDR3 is TGCGCCAGCAGCCTATCGGGACTCCACCATCAGCCCCAGCATTTT. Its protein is CASSLSGLHHQPQHF.

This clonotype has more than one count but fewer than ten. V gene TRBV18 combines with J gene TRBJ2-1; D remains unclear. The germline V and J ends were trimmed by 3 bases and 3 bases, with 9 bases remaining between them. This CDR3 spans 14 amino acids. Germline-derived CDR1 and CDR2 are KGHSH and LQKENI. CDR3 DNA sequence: TGTGCCAGCTCACCCACCCAGAGCTACAATGAGCAGTTCTTC. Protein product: CASSPTQSYNEQFF.

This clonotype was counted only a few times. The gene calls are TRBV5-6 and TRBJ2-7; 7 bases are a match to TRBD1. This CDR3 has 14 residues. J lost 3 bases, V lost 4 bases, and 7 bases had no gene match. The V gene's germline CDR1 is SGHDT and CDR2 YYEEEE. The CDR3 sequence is CASSREWDSYEQYF. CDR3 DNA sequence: TGTGCCAGCAGCCGTGAGTGGGACAGCTACGAGCAGTACTTC.

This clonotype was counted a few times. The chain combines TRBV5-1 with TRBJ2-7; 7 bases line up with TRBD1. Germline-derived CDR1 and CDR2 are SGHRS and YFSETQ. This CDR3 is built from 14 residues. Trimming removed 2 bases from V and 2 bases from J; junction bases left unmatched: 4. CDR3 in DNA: TGCGCCAGCAGCTTAAACAGGGGAGCCTACGAGCAGTACTTC. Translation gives CASSLNRGAYEQYF.